Below, one TCR beta chain is given with its context. The entry originates in a study of OX40 agonist ivuxolimab in advanced cancers. Data came from immunoSEQ multiplex PCR; TCRdb stores just in-frame clones and leaves some out. The sample lists roughly 71,000 clones, roughly 73% occurring once. The sequence was obtained from an adult with an advanced solid tumor such as melanoma, head and neck, liver or kidney cancer. The sequenced sample was CD4+ or CD8+ T cells sorted from blood, obtained in a trial of the OX40 agonist ivuxolimab.

In DNA, the CDR3 is TGTGCCAGCTCACGTAAAGGGGGCGTAACTGAAGCTTTCTTT. The encoded protein is CASSRKGGVTEAFF. The chain uses TRBV19 and TRBJ1-1, with 7 bases matching TRBD1. V shed 9 bases and J 5 bases; nucleotides not matched to a gene: 12. Germline CDR1 LNHDA, CDR2 SQIVND (reference sequence). The CDR3 covers 14 residues.